Sequencing of this T cell receptor (beta chain) was carried out in a study of graft-versus-host responses after intestinal transplantation. Some clones are missing from TCRdb's copy, which holds only in-frame ones; the method was immunoSEQ multiplex PCR. The sample gives approximately 130,000 clones, approximately 94% of which show up once; 0.16% is in the top ten. Note on this clone: Its cognate antigen is unknown. The sample has other DNA sequences that encode this CDR3 too.

Germline values: CDR1 MNHNS, CDR2 SASEGT. CDR3 length: 14 residues. V was clipped by 6 bases and J by 0 bases, with 9 bases between them. This sequence was found in a human donor who received an intestinal transplant. The material was unstimulated CD4+ T cells sorted from spleen or lymph node cells, obtained before intestinal transplant. The chain combines TRBV6-1 with TRBJ1-5; a possible D gene is TRBD1 (5 bases). CDR3: CASSQGYSNQPQHF. The CDR3 DNA follows: TGTGCCAGCAGCCAGGGATATAGCAATCAGCCCCAGCATTTT.